This entry concerns a single T cell receptor (beta chain). What it binds is not known. cDNA synthesis used the whole RNA isolate, giving expressed TCRB sequences. Repertoires were generated with immunoSEQ multiplex PCR, while TCRdb's copy carries only in-frame clones and drops some. The table shows 970,000 or so clones, with 17% occurring only once. These data belong to a study of beta chain features in type 1 diabetes. The study's findings and limits: Compared with healthy donors, patients appeared to share more similar naive, central memory and regulatory TCRB repertoires.

There are 13 residues in the CDR3. Germline CDR1 reads MDHEN; CDR2 reads SYDVKM. V lost 7 bases and J lost 5, with 14 bases in between. The clonotype comes from a woman younger than 35 in good health. Specimen: naive CD4+ T cells from blood. The chain carries TRBV28 and TRBJ2-5, with a tentative D call TRBD2 (5 bases). The CDR3 DNA reads TGTGCCAGCACGGAGGAGGTCCGGGAGACCCAGTACTTC. This translates into CASTEEVRETQYF.